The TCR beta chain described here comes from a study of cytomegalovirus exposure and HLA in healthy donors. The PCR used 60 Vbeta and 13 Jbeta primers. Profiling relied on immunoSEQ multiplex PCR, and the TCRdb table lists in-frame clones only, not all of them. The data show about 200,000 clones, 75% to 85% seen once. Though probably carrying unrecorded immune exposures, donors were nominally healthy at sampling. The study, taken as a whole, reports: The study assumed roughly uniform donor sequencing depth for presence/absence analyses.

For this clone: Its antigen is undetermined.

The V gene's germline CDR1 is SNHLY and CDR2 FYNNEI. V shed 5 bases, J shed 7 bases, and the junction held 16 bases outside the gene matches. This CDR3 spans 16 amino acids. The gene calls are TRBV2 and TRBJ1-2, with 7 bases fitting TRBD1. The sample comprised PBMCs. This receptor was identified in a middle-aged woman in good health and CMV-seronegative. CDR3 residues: CASSKQRTGPELGYTF. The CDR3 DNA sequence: TGTGCCAGCAGTAAGCAACGGACAGGCCCTGAGCTTGGCTACACCTTC.